The clone carrying this T cell receptor (beta chain) was observed once. This specimen comes from a study of cytomegalovirus exposure and HLA in healthy donors. Amplification used 60 Vbeta primers and 13 Jbeta primers. The repertoire was sequenced with immunoSEQ multiplex PCR; TCRdb's copy has only in-frame clones and lacks some. The sample includes tens of thousands of clones, around 84% of them seen just once. Trimming removed 4 bases from V and 4 bases from J; junction bases left unmatched: 1. CDR1 and CDR2 from the germline V gene are SEHNR and FQNEAQ (reference sequence). The CDR3 consists of 12 residues.

What was sequenced was PBMCs. V is TRBV7-9 and J is TRBJ2-7; 7 nucleotides agree with TRBD1. This TCR was sampled from a man in his late teens or twenties in good health and CMV-seronegative. The CDR3 is CASSSTGYEQYF. In nucleotides, the CDR3 is TGTGCCAGCAGCTCGACAGGGTACGAGCAGTACTTC.